The rows below give T cell receptor beta chains drawn from one sample of a study of CD8 T cells in ankylosing spondylitis. TCRdb redid the calling of the 5' RACE reads with MiXCR, one entry per CDR3 protein. The data show 250,000 to 400,000 distinct CDR3 sequences, more than 9% seen once. Sequencing was done on a sample of blood, either unsorted or a sorted T cell fraction (not recorded which). Receptor source: a female donor with ankylosing spondylitis or in good health (not recorded which). Both conserved end residues are part of each CDR3. A D gene is named only where the DNA matches it firmly. Rows give clone size only sometimes, using once, few, many, or a class for an expanded clone.

>-|few|14|TRBV5-5|TRBJ1-4
CASSLPTTNEKLFF
TGTGCCAGCAGCTTGCCGACAACTAATGAAAAACTGTTTTTT
>TRBD1|many|18|TRBV11-1|TRBJ2-1
CASSRTDRNGVSYNEQFF
TGTGCCAGCAGCCGAACGGACAGGAATGGTGTGTCCTACAATGAGCAGTTCTTC
>TRBD1|-|14|TRBV20-1|TRBJ2-1
CSAWWDRGLNEQFF
TGCAGTGCCTGGTGGGACAGGGGGCTCAATGAGCAGTTCTTC
>TRBD2|-|15|TRBV5-1|TRBJ2-7
CASSYITSGGNEQYF
TGCGCCAGCAGCTACATCACTAGCGGGGGGAACGAGCAGTACTTC
>-|many|13|TRBV28|TRBJ1-1
CASSPRGRTEAFF
TGTGCCAGCAGCCCTAGAGGGCGGACTGAAGCTTTCTTT
>TRBD1|many|17|TRBV7-9|TRBJ1-5
CASSLAQGQGGNQPQHF
TGTGCCAGCAGCTTAGCTCAAGGACAGGGCGGCAATCAGCCCCAGCATTTT
>TRBD1|many|13|TRBV24-1|TRBJ2-1
CATSESDRVEQFF
TGTGCCACCAGTGAGTCTGACAGGGTGGAGCAGTTCTTC
>-|-|14|TRBV4-2|TRBJ2-3
CASSQMAPTDTQYF
TGTGCCAGCAGCCAAATGGCACCCACAGATACGCAGTATTTT
>TRBD2|-|14|TRBV12-3/TRBV12-4|TRBJ2-3
CAGSRGGAVDTQYF
TGTGCCGGCAGTCGCGGGGGGGCCGTAGATACGCAGTATTTT
>TRBD2|many|16|TRBV5-8|TRBJ2-3
CASSAGLAGITDTQYF
TGTGCCAGCAGCGCGGGACTAGCGGGAATCACAGATACGCAGTATTTT
>-|many|12|TRBV7-9|TRBJ1-1
CASSPGRPEAFF
TGTGCCAGCAGCCCGGGACGTCCTGAAGCTTTCTTT
>-|few|16|TRBV12-3/TRBV12-4|TRBJ1-5
CASSLGFSTVFRPQHF
TGTGCCAGCAGTTTAGGCTTTTCGACAGTCTTTCGGCCCCAGCATTTT
>TRBD1|many|15|TRBV20-1|TRBJ2-2
CSARVTGGKIGELFF
TGCAGTGCTAGAGTAACAGGGGGCAAGATCGGGGAGCTGTTTTTT
>-|-|19|TRBV9|TRBJ2-1
CASSVGRIVLAVPYNEQFF
TGTGCCAGCAGCGTAGGCCGGATCGTACTCGCGGTCCCCTACAATGAGCAGTTCTTC
>TRBD1|-|15|TRBV18|TRBJ2-7
CASSPPTGAGYEQYF
TGTGCCAGCTCACCACCGACAGGGGCAGGGTACGAGCAGTACTTC
>-|many|16|TRBV4-3|TRBJ1-5
CASSPHRDYSNQPQHF
TGCGCCAGCAGCCCGCACAGGGATTATAGCAATCAGCCCCAGCATTTT
>-|many|15|TRBV7-2|TRBJ2-5
CASSAQGADKETQYF
TGTGCCAGCAGCGCACAGGGAGCCGATAAAGAGACCCAGTACTTC
>-|many|11|TRBV29-1|TRBJ1-2
CSVDTGYGYTF
TGCAGCGTCGACACGGGCTATGGCTACACCTTC
>-|few|14|TRBV12-3/TRBV12-4|TRBJ2-1
CASALQGGMNEQFF
TGTGCCAGCGCCCTGCAGGGGGGCATGAATGAGCAGTTCTTC
>-|-|15|TRBV28|TRBJ2-7
CASSSLPGGTYEQYF
TGTGCCAGCAGTTCCCTCCCCGGGGGTACCTACGAGCAGTACTTC
>-|-|13|TRBV12-3/TRBV12-4|TRBJ2-3
CASIRGPTDTQYF
TGTGCCAGCATTCGGGGGCCCACAGATACGCAGTATTTT
>-|many|17|TRBV5-1|TRBJ2-1
CASSRDYLGSSYNEQFF
TGCGCCAGCAGCCGAGACTATTTGGGGAGCTCCTACAATGAGCAGTTCTTC
>TRBD1|few|12|TRBV6-5|TRBJ1-1
CASREGQGRAFF
TGTGCCAGCAGGGAGGGACAGGGAAGGGCTTTCTTT
>-|many|13|TRBV28|TRBJ1-2
CASSRELNYGYTF
TGTGCCAGCAGTCGGGAGTTAAACTATGGCTACACCTTC
>-|many|12|TRBV20-1|TRBJ2-1
CSASRVDNEQFF
TGCAGTGCTTCTAGGGTGGACAATGAGCAGTTCTTC
>-|many|16|TRBV12-3/TRBV12-4|TRBJ1-6
CASSFGGTTNNSPLHF
TGTGCCAGCAGTTTCGGGGGCACGACTAATAATTCACCCCTCCACTTT
>-|many|14|TRBV20-1|TRBJ1-4
CSARDSSTNEKLFF
TGCAGTGCTAGAGACAGCTCAACTAATGAAAAACTGTTTTTT
>TRBD2|-|14|TRBV7-2|TRBJ2-1
CASSLILAGSEQFF
TGTGCCAGCAGCTTAATACTAGCGGGGTCCGAGCAGTTCTTC
>TRBD1|many|12|TRBV29-1|TRBJ1-1
CSGSGTGREAFF
TGCAGCGGATCCGGGACAGGACGCGAAGCTTTCTTT
>-|-|12|TRBV20-1|TRBJ2-1
CSASAVYNEQFF
TGCAGTGCTAGTGCAGTATACAATGAGCAGTTCTTC
>-|few|11|TRBV27|TRBJ2-7
CASRRGNEQYF
TGTGCCAGCAGGCGAGGGAACGAGCAGTACTTC
>TRBD2|many|15|TRBV29-1|TRBJ2-3
CSVDDRGGPTDTQYF
TGCAGCGTTGACGACCGGGGAGGGCCCACAGATACGCAGTATTTT